This T cell receptor beta chain was documented in a study of blood T cell repertoires in COVID-19. Measured with immunoSEQ multiplex PCR; TCRdb has only the in-frame clones, and not every one. The repertoire includes about 58,000 clones, about 84% of them detected once, and approximately 4.5% sits in the top ten. V lost 9 bases and J lost 7, with 16 bases in between. This CDR3 spans 14 amino acids. From germline, CDR1 is MGHDK and CDR2 SYGVNS. The V and J genes are TRBV25-1 and TRBJ1-6, with no clear D. The TCR sequence derives from a man between 35 and 55 years old with active COVID-19. Sequenced input: peripheral blood. The CDR3 region has the DNA TGTGCCAGTCGGGGTCAAATACCAAATTCACCCCTCCACTTT. This sequence encodes CASRGQIPNSPLHF.